A single sample gave rise to the 26 T cell receptor beta chains below, sequenced in a study of Graves' ophthalmopathy and Graves' hyperthyroidism (dated by TCRdb to the late 2010s). TCRdb shows the sequencer as Illumina HiSeq 2000. For repertoire sequencing, the TCR beta CDR3 regions were amplified from RNA transcripts. HTBI primers and the Qiagen OneStep RT-PCR kit were used in a first-round RT-PCR, which was followed by a second-round multiplex PCR, size selection and purification. TCRdb cleaned the public reads at Q25 with fastp, built clones with MiXCR and kept in-frame beta chains. Entries that share a CDR3 protein sequence are merged under the most common genes and DNA. The sample has about 240,000 distinct CDR3 sequences on record, less than 55% of them singletons. The ten largest make up roughly half of the sample. The sequenced material came from peripheral blood. The receptors originated from an adult man with Graves' ophthalmopathy.

The chain uses TRBV29-1 and TRBJ1-2, with D unresolved. V was cut by 4 bases and J by 1 base, with 10 bases left in between. Germline V CDR1 and CDR2: SQVTM, ANQGSEA. The CDR3 runs 13 residues. The CDR3 reads CSVVPQDNYGYTF. CDR3 coding DNA: TGCAGCGTTGTACCCCAGGATAACTATGGCTACACCTTC.

In its sample, this clonotype was seen many times. V is TRBV20-1 and J is TRBJ2-7, with TRBD1 identical over 9 bases. After removal of 6 bases from V and 2 bases from J, the junction contained 8 bases not matched to a gene. CDR1 and CDR2 (germline): DFQATT, SNEGSKA (reference sequence). The CDR3 runs to 14 residues. This CDR3 reads CSAHPGQGPYEQYF. The CDR3, as DNA: TGCAGTGCGCATCCGGGACAGGGACCCTACGAGCAGTACTTC.

This rearrangement joins TRBV29-1 to TRBJ1-1; D gene unclear. This CDR3 comprises 13 residues. Trimming took off 1 base at V and 4 bases at J, with 10 bases between the two ends. The germline gives CDR1 SQVTM, CDR2 ANQGSEA. The CDR3 DNA is TGCAGCGTTGAAGGGGCCGGAGGCACTGAAGCTTTCTTT. As protein: CSVEGAGGTEAFF.

The chain combines TRBV20-1 with TRBJ2-7, with TRBD1 identical over 10 bases. Germline CDR1 DFQATT, CDR2 SNEGSKA (reference sequence). This CDR3 has 13 residues. Germline trimming cut 8 bases from V and 4 bases from J; bases unmatched to any gene: 8. CDR3 amino acids: CSYQGQGTYEQYF. The CDR3 nucleotides read TGCAGTTACCAGGGACAGGGGACGTACGAGCAGTACTTC.

Only a few counts were recorded for this clonotype. This chain uses TRBV10-3 with TRBJ1-3, with D perhaps TRBD1 (5 bases). CDR1 is ENHRY, CDR2 SYGVKD, per germline. The V end was cut by 0 bases, the J end by 1 base, with 10 bases between. There are 16 residues in the CDR3. The chain's CDR3 is CAISESDGGSGNTIYF. The CDR3 nucleotides are TGTGCCATCAGTGAGTCAGACGGGGGATCTGGAAACACCATATATTTT.

This clonotype was observed a handful of times. V usage is TRBV12-3 or TRBV12-4 and J usage is TRBJ1-1; weak D call: TRBD1 (6 bases). V gave up 4 bases and J gave up 1 base, with 10 bases separating them. This CDR3 contains 14 residues. DNA of the CDR3: TGTGCCAGCAGTTACCAACAGGGGAACACTGAAGCTTTCTTT. It codes for CASSYQQGNTEAFF.

The table lists this clonotype with a count of one. The chain couples TRBV28 to TRBJ1-2; no reliable D call. Germline CDR1 reads MDHEN; CDR2 reads SYDVKM. V was pared by 2 bases and J by 3 bases, with 10 bases between. The CDR3 extends over 14 amino acids. The CDR3 DNA reads TGTGCCAGCAGTTTAAGCCCCCCTGACTATGGCTACACCTTC. It is translated as CASSLSPPDYGYTF.

This chain joins TRBV29-1 and TRBJ1-1, with D perhaps TRBD1 (5 bases). This CDR3 is built from 14 residues. Per the germline V gene, CDR1 is SQVTM and CDR2 is ANQGSEA. CDR3 amino acids: CSAPQEARGTEAFF. DNA of the CDR3: TGCAGTGCTCCTCAGGAGGCGCGGGGGACTGAAGCTTTCTTT. The full variable domain, in which reference TRBV29-1 and TRBJ1-1 provide the parts outside the CDR3, is SAVISQKPSRDICQRGTSLTIQCQVDSQVTMMFWYRQQPGQSLTLIATANQGSEATYESGFVIDKFPISRPNLTFSTLTVSNMSPEDSSIYLCSAPQEARGTEAFFGQGTRLTVV.

V gene TRBV29-1 combines with J gene TRBJ2-2; 8 bases align to TRBD1. The CDR3 sequence is 15 residues long. Germline CDR1 reads SQVTM; CDR2 reads ANQGSEA. The ends lost 3 bases at V and 8 bases at J; junction bases unmatched: 11. The CDR3, as DNA: TGCAGCGTTGACCCCTTCTCGCAGGGGGCAGGGGAGCTGTTTTTT. Translating gives CSVDPFSQGAGELFF.

The chain employs TRBV7-3 and TRBJ2-2; 9 bases match TRBD1. CDR1 and CDR2 (germline): SGHTA, FQGTGA. This CDR3 is 15 amino acids long. V lost 2 bases to trimming and J lost 5 bases; unmatched junction nucleotides: 3. CDR3 sequence (DNA): TGTGCCAGCAGCTTAGGGACAGGGAGTACCGGGGAGCTGTTTTTT. As protein: CASSLGTGSTGELFF.

The chain recombines TRBV12-3 or TRBV12-4 with TRBJ1-4, with D hard to call. This CDR3 spans 15 amino acids. V was shortened by 6 bases and J by 0 bases, with 11 bases between the two germline ends. CDR3 amino acids: CASSVGPATNEKLFF. The CDR3 coding sequence is TGTGCCAGCAGCGTAGGCCCCGCAACTAATGAAAAACTGTTTTTT.

This clonotype was recorded a few times. The chain has TRBV7-2 and TRBJ1-1; D unresolved. V was cut by 5 bases and J by 1 base, with 14 bases left in between. Per germline, CDR1 SGHTA and CDR2 FQGNSA. This CDR3 region has 15 residues. CDR3: CASSPRMGGNTEAFF. The CDR3 nucleotides are TGTGCCAGCAGCCCACGAATGGGCGGGAACACTGAAGCTTTCTTT.

This rearrangement joins TRBV10-3 to TRBJ2-7, with D uncertain. V lost 8 bases and J lost 4, with 18 bases in between. The CDR3 length is 14 residues. CDR1 and CDR2 (germline): ENHRY, SYGVKD. CDR3 residues: CAISMTTTEYEQYF. The CDR3 DNA reads as TGTGCCATCTCGATGACCACTACCGAGTACGAGCAGTACTTC.

Concerning this clonotype itself: The germline gene is not matched at one end of the junction; a read error may be the cause. V is TRBV24-1 and J is TRBJ1-1; D not certain. The CDR3 spans 12 residues. Germline CDR1 KGHDR, CDR2 SFDVKD. The chain's CDR3 is CATSDLGAVAFF. CDR3 DNA sequence: TGTGCCACCAGCGATTTGGGAGCGGTGGCTTTCTTT.

V is TRBV7-9 and J is TRBJ2-1, with no clear D. The CDR3 contains 12 residues. Germline lookup yields CDR1 SEHNR and CDR2 FQNEAQ (reference sequence). The V end lost 5 bases, the J end lost 3 bases, and 5 bases lay between the germline ends. The CDR3 region is CASSPNYNEQFF. The CDR3 nucleotides are TGTGCCAGCAGCCCTAACTACAATGAGCAGTTCTTC.

In its sample, this clonotype was seen a few times. This chain connects TRBV7-9 to TRBJ2-7; no clear D gene. Germline lookup yields CDR1 SEHNR and CDR2 FQNEAQ (reference sequence). Trimming removed 4 bases at V and 1 base at J, with 14 bases between. This CDR3 contains 15 residues. CDR3 sequence: CASSSESGSSYEQYF. The CDR3 nucleotides read TGTGCCAGCAGCTCCGAGTCTGGCAGTTCCTACGAGCAGTACTTC. The complete variable domain, with remaining parts taken from reference TRBV7-9 and TRBJ2-7, reads DTGVSQNPRHKITKRGQNVTFRCDPISEHNRLYWYRQTLGQGPEFLTYFQNEAQLEKSRLLSDRFSAERPKGSFSTLEIQRTEQGDSAMYLCASSSESGSSYEQYFGPGTRLTVT.

The rearrangement uses TRBV24-1 and TRBJ2-3; 12 positions agree with TRBD2. The length of the CDR3 is 17 residues. CDR1 and CDR2 (germline): KGHDR, SFDVKD. V gave up 7 bases and J gave up 4 bases; unmatched junction bases: 11. The CDR3, as DNA: TGTGCCACCAGGCCGACTAGCGGGAGTAAAGAGGCAGATACGCAGTATTTT. Protein: CATRPTSGSKEADTQYF.

The chain joins TRBV7-3 to TRBJ2-5; 8 bases line up with TRBD1. CDR3 length: 16 residues. In germline, CDR1 is SGHTA, CDR2 FQGTGA. V dropped 5 bases and J dropped 2; count of bases not matched to a gene: 10. The CDR3 nucleotides are TGTGCCAGCAGCCAGAGCTACAGGGGGAGTCAAGAGACCCAGTACTTC. Its translation is CASSQSYRGSQETQYF.

This clonotype was counted between two and nine times. This chain links TRBV7-6 with TRBJ2-7; 10 nucleotides agree with TRBD2. Per germline, CDR1 SGHVS and CDR2 FNYEAQ. V lost 6 bases and J lost 0; bases outside the gene matches: 2. The CDR3 runs 14 residues. Here the CDR3 reads CASRASGSSYEQYF. The DNA of the CDR3 is TGTGCCAGCAGAGCTAGCGGGAGCTCCTACGAGCAGTACTTC.

The chain is built from TRBV20-1 and TRBJ2-7, with D possibly being TRBD1 (6 bases). CDR1 and CDR2 from the germline V gene are DFQATT and SNEGSKA (reference sequence). This CDR3 contains 13 residues. The V end was cut by 3 bases, the J end by 5 bases, with 14 bases between. The CDR3 nucleotides are TGCAGTGCTAGGTCAGGGGCAGAGAACGAGCAGTACTTC. As protein: CSARSGAENEQYF.

V is TRBV4-1 and J is TRBJ2-7, with TRBD2 identical over 7 bases. Germline assignment: CDR1 MGHRA and CDR2 YSYEKL. The V and J ends lost 11 bases and 12 bases, in that order; junction bases with no gene match: 25. The CDR3 totals 15 residues. The CDR3 protein is CAPLFFAGEGHYPYF. The CDR3 bases are TGCGCCCCGCTCTTTTTTGCGGGGGAAGGTCACTATCCGTACTTC.

The count of this clonotype is one. A much bigger clone sits one base away, suggesting this may be a read error. The chain is built from TRBV10-3 and TRBJ1-1; D not resolved. The CDR3 has 10 amino acids. The V gene's germline CDR1 is ENHRY and CDR2 SYGVKD. The CDR3 DNA reads as TGTGCCACCATGAACACTGAAGCTTCCTTT. As protein: CATMNTEASF.

This clonotype was observed many times. The chain carries TRBV7-9 and TRBJ1-6; D is possibly TRBD1 (6 bases). The germline CDR1 and CDR2 sequences are SEHNR and FQNEAQ (reference sequence). Trimming removed 3 bases at V and 10 bases at J, with 10 bases between. This CDR3 has 13 amino acids. The CDR3 DNA reads TGTGCCAGCAGCTTGCAGGGGACATCACCCCTCCACTTT. Translated, it gives CASSLQGTSPLHF.

The chain has TRBV7-8 and TRBJ2-7; unclear D gene. CDR1 is SGHVS, CDR2 FQNEAQ, per germline. V lost 2 bases, J lost 5 bases, and 13 bases lay in between. The CDR3 is 14 amino acids. The DNA for the CDR3 is TGTGCCAGCAGCTTATCTCAAGGACGGGACGAGCAGTACTTC. Protein: CASSLSQGRDEQYF.

The chain employs TRBV5-1 and TRBJ1-1; D is perhaps TRBD1 (6 bases). Trimming took off 4 bases at V and 6 bases at J, with 22 bases between the two ends. From germline, CDR1 is SGHRS and CDR2 YFSETQ. CDR3 length: 16 amino acids. CDR3 nucleotide sequence: TGCGCCAGCAGCCAACTCGTAAAAAGGGGGATTTCTGAAGCTTTCTTT. Its translation: CASSQLVKRGISEAFF.

Only a few counts were recorded for this clonotype. The rearrangement joins TRBV29-1 to TRBJ2-3; D uncertain. The V and J ends lost 4 bases and 2 bases respectively, with 4 bases between them. This CDR3 spans 11 amino acids. Looked up from germline, CDR1 is SQVTM and CDR2 is ANQGSEA. The CDR3 sequence: CSVAYTDTQYF. The CDR3 DNA sequence: TGCAGCGTTGCCTACACAGATACGCAGTATTTT.